This entry is about one T cell receptor (beta chain). The antigen is undetermined. This entry comes from a study of cytomegalovirus exposure and HLA in healthy donors. Study-level information: Inside one of the first data releases sat around 77 million unique TCRs taken from HLA-typed donors. Broader study findings: HLA alleles were associated with roughly 17,000 TCR beta sequences in a later analysis at 0.05 false discovery rate.

The CDR3 consists of 14 residues. CDR1 SGHKS and CDR2 YYEKEE come from the germline V gene (reference sequence). Trimming stripped 0 bases from V and 5 bases from J, with 8 bases between. 60 Vbeta and 13 Jbeta primers were used in PCR. This table comes from immunoSEQ multiplex PCR, and its TCRdb copy is limited to in-frame clones, with some not included. The sample consists of about 34,000 clones, 65% to 75% of them appearing once. This sequence originates from a man aged 40-49 years in good health and CMV-seropositive. V gene TRBV5-5 combines with J gene TRBJ1-4; possibly TRBD1 for D (5 bases). The sequenced sample was PBMCs. The CDR3 DNA reads as TGTGCCAGCAGCTTGGACGGGGGAAATGAAAAACTGTTTTTT. Its protein product is CASSLDGGNEKLFF.